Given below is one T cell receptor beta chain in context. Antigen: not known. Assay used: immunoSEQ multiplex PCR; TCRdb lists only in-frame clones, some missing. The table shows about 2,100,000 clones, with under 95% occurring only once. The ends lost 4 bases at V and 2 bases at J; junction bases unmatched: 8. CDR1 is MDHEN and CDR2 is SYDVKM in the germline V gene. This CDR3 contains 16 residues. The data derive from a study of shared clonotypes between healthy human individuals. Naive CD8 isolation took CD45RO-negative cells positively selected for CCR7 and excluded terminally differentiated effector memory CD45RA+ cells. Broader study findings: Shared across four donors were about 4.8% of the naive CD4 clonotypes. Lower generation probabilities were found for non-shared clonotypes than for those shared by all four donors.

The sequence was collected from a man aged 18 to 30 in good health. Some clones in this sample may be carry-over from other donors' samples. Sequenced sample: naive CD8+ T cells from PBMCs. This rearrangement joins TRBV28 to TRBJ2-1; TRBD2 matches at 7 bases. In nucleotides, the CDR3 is TGTGCCAGCAGTTATAGGGAGGGAGGACCCTACAATGAGCAGTTCTTC. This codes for CASSYREGGPYNEQFF. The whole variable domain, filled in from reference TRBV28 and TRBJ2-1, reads DVKVTQSSRYLVKRTGEKVFLECVQDMDHENMFWYRQDPGLGLRLIYFSYDVKMKEKGDIPEGYSVSREKKERFSLILESASTNQTSMYLCASSYREGGPYNEQFFGPGTRLTVL.